The TCR beta chain described here comes from a study of blood T cell repertoires in COVID-19. Across the study: The origin of the acute and convalescent COVID-19 samples was the United States, Italy and Spain. PBMCs, B-cell-depleted T cells, or T cells were the source of the cDNA or gDNA that made up the material.

Germline V CDR1 and CDR2: KGHSH, LQKENI. The CDR3 covers 16 residues. With 2 bases clipped from V and 7 bases from J, the junction kept 11 bases outside the gene matches. The table came from immunoSEQ multiplex PCR; TCRdb's copy has only in-frame clones and leaves some out. The data hold approximately 67,000 clones, with roughly nine tenths observed a single time. The sequencing input was peripheral blood. The V gene is TRBV18, the J gene TRBJ2-3, with TRBD1 identical over 8 bases. The sequence came from a human donor in a cohort sampled during active COVID-19. CDR3 nucleotides: TGTGCCAGCTCACCAACGGGACAGGAATCTACCTATACGCAGTATTTT. This gives the protein CASSPTGQESTYTQYF.